The rows below give T cell receptor beta chains drawn from one sample of a study of CD8 T cells in ankylosing spondylitis. TCRdb reprocessed the 5' RACE reads with MiXCR, giving one entry per CDR3 protein. The profile shows about 260,000 distinct CDR3 sequences, roughly a quarter of them singletons. The specimen sequenced was blood, either unsorted or a sorted T cell fraction (not recorded which). Source of these receptors: a male donor with ankylosing spondylitis or in good health (not recorded which). CDR3s include the opening cysteine and the closing phenylalanine or tryptophan. The D gene is left open where the match is weak. Some rows have no size entry. The others give once, few or many, or a class for an expanded clone.

V: TRBV10-3
J: TRBJ2-2
size: few
D: NA
DNA: TGTGCCCACGGTGGCACCGGGGAGCTGTTTTTT
CDR3: CAHGGTGELFF

V: TRBV18
J: TRBJ2-3
size: many
D: NA
DNA: TGTGCCAGCTCACCGATGGGGTCTCCAGATACGCAGTATTTT
CDR3: CASSPMGSPDTQYF

V: TRBV29-1
J: TRBJ2-7
size: NA
D: TRBD1
DNA: TGCAGCGTTGAAATGACTCAGGGCAGGGGGCGGTACGAGCAGTACTTC
CDR3: CSVEMTQGRGRYEQYF

V: TRBV4-2
J: TRBJ2-3
size: many
D: TRBD2
DNA: TGTGCCAGCAGCCAAAGCCGGACTAGATCCACAGATACGCAGTATTTT
CDR3: CASSQSRTRSTDTQYF

V: TRBV25-1
J: TRBJ2-5
size: few
D: TRBD2
DNA: TGTGCCAGCAACCCAGCGGGGGGTCAAGAGACCCAGTACTTC
CDR3: CASNPAGGQETQYF

V: TRBV28
J: TRBJ2-3
size: NA
D: TRBD1
DNA: TGTGCCAGCAGTTCTCAACAGGGGGCCGGCACAGATACGCAGTATTTT
CDR3: CASSSQQGAGTDTQYF

V: TRBV11-2
J: TRBJ2-5
size: many
D: NA
DNA: TGTGCCAGCAGCTCCACAGGGACTCGCTTGCGGGAGACCCAGTACTTC
CDR3: CASSSTGTRLRETQYF

V: TRBV20-1
J: TRBJ2-3
size: many
D: TRBD2
DNA: TGCAGTGCGCGAGGCCCCCCGGGCGGGGGAGGCACAGATACGCAGTATTTT
CDR3: CSARGPPGGGGTDTQYF

V: TRBV20-1
J: TRBJ2-7
size: NA
D: NA
DNA: TGCAGTGCTAGAGATCAACAGTACTACGAGCAGTACTTC
CDR3: CSARDQQYYEQYF

V: TRBV2
J: TRBJ2-7
size: many
D: NA
DNA: TGTGCCAGCAGTGAAAACGACAGGAGCTCCTACGAGCAGTACTTC
CDR3: CASSENDRSSYEQYF

V: TRBV20-1
J: TRBJ2-5
size: NA
D: TRBD2
DNA: TGCAGTGCTAGAGTTCTAGCGGGGGGAAACCAAGAGACCCAGTACTTC
CDR3: CSARVLAGGNQETQYF

V: TRBV20-1
J: TRBJ2-5
size: many
D: NA
DNA: TGCAGTGCTAGAGACGGACTACGCCAAGAGACCCAGTACTTC
CDR3: CSARDGLRQETQYF

V: TRBV4-1
J: TRBJ2-2
size: few
D: TRBD2
DNA: TGCGCCAGCAGCCAAGATCACGAGACTAGCCCTTCCGGGGAGCTGTTTTTT
CDR3: CASSQDHETSPSGELFF

V: TRBV20-1
J: TRBJ2-5
size: few
D: TRBD1
DNA: TGCAGTGCTAGAGGGGACAGGCTGGTTGGGACCCAGTACTTC
CDR3: CSARGDRLVGTQYF

V: TRBV12-3/TRBV12-4
J: TRBJ2-3
size: many
D: TRBD2
DNA: TGTGCCAGCAGCGGACTAGCGGGGGCCATCACAGATACGCAGTATTTT
CDR3: CASSGLAGAITDTQYF

V: TRBV20-1
J: TRBJ2-5
size: NA
D: TRBD1
DNA: TGCAGCAGCTCGGGACAGAACCAAGAGACCCAGTACTTC
CDR3: CSSSGQNQETQYF

V: TRBV10-3
J: TRBJ2-3
size: many
D: TRBD2
DNA: TGTGCCATCAGCCCAGCGGGGGCCATAGATACGCAGTATTTT
CDR3: CAISPAGAIDTQYF